Listed below are T cell receptor beta chains from one sample, sequenced in a study of blood T cell repertoires in COVID-19. Generated by immunoSEQ multiplex PCR, the TCRdb table keeps only in-frame clones and is missing some. This table holds 250,000 to 350,000 clones, around 90% found once. Material: PBMCs or T cells enriched from blood (not recorded which). These receptors were taken from a man aged 60-69 years who had recovered from COVID-19. Both conserved end residues are part of each CDR3. A D gene is named only where the DNA matches it firmly. Only some rows state a clone size, as once, few, many or a class for expanded clones.

>NA|TRBD1|TRBJ2-7|TRBV6-2/TRBV6-3
CASSQSGTGRYEQYF
TGTGCCAGCAGTCAGTCCGGGACAGGGCGTTACGAGCAGTACTTC
>NA|TRBD2|TRBJ2-7|TRBV11-2
CASSLGGRLYEQYF
TGTGCCAGCAGCTTAGGCGGGAGGCTTTACGAGCAGTACTTC
>NA|TRBD2|TRBJ2-7|TRBV11-2
CASSLDSGTSGYYEQYF
TGTGCCAGCAGCTTAGATTCGGGGACTAGCGGTTACTACGAGCAGTACTTC
>NA|TRBD1|TRBJ1-1|TRBV5-1
CASSRGQGASEAFF
TGCGCCAGCAGTAGGGGACAGGGGGCCTCTGAAGCTTTCTTT
>NA|TRBD2|TRBJ2-7|TRBV3-1/TRBV3-2
CASSQRLAGGPEQYF
TGTGCCAGCAGCCAAAGGTTAGCGGGGGGGCCCGAGCAGTACTTC
>NA|NA|TRBJ2-1|TRBV6-5
CASSRSSGNEQFF
TGTGCCAGCAGTCGCTCATCCGGCAATGAGCAGTTCTTC
>NA|NA|TRBJ2-7|TRBV4-2
CASSQETGVSYEQYF
TGTGCCAGCAGCCAAGAGACGGGAGTATCCTACGAGCAGTACTTC
>few|NA|TRBJ1-6|TRBV2
CASTGLPPFTLHF
TGTGCCAGCACAGGACTCCCACCATTCACCCTCCACTTT
>NA|NA|TRBJ2-5|TRBV5-1
CASSQVPESRETQYF
TGCGCCAGCAGCCAAGTGCCGGAGAGTAGAGAGACCCAGTACTTC
>NA|NA|TRBJ1-1|TRBV7-2
CASSFGSGGNTEAFF
TGTGCCAGCAGCTTCGGGTCCGGAGGGAACACTGAAGCTTTCTTT
>NA|NA|TRBJ1-3|TRBV9
CASSVGSSGNTIYF
TGTGCCAGCAGCGTTGGCAGCTCTGGAAACACCATATATTTT
>NA|TRBD1|TRBJ1-1|TRBV28
CASSTYRGAGTEAFF
TGTGCCAGCAGTACCTACAGGGGGGCGGGCACTGAAGCTTTCTTT
>NA|NA|TRBJ1-5|TRBV4-1
CASSQGGGSGNQPQHF
TGCGCCAGCAGCCAAGGGGGGGGGAGCGGCAATCAGCCCCAGCATTTT
>NA|NA|TRBJ1-1|TRBV7-9
CASSSYRDKDTEAFF
TGTGCCAGCAGCTCTTATCGGGACAAGGACACTGAAGCTTTCTTT
>NA|TRBD1|TRBJ1-6|TRBV28
CASSIPGQGGSTEF
TGTGCCAGCAGCATCCCGGGACAGGGGGGTTCGACGGAGTTT
>NA|NA|TRBJ1-5|TRBV7-2
CASSLQGINQPQHF
TGTGCCAGCAGCTTACAGGGGATAAATCAGCCCCAGCATTTT
>NA|TRBD2|TRBJ2-7|TRBV27
CASRTDSAGGYEQYF
TGTGCCAGCAGAACAGATAGCGCGGGGGGCTACGAGCAGTACTTC
>few|NA|TRBJ1-5|TRBV19
CASSALGGNQPQHF
TGTGCCAGTAGTGCCCTAGGTGGCAATCAGCCCCAGCATTTT
>NA|NA|TRBJ2-7|TRBV12-3/TRBV12-4
CASSLSGEQYF
TGTGCCAGCAGTTTATCAGGCGAGCAGTACTTC
>once|TRBD2|TRBJ2-3|TRBV25-1
CASSRLAFTDTQYF
TGTGCCAGCAGCAGACTAGCTTTCACAGATACGCAGTATTTT
>NA|NA|TRBJ1-4|TRBV3-1/TRBV3-2
CASSRGWAGREKLFF
TGTGCCAGCAGCCGAGGATGGGCAGGGCGTGAAAAACTGTTTTTT
>once|NA|TRBJ2-6|TRBV27
CASSWTVFSGANVLTF
TGTGCCAGCAGTTGGACAGTTTTCTCTGGGGCCAACGTCCTGACTTTC
>NA|TRBD1|TRBJ1-2|TRBV6-5
CASSYSGQLGGYTF
TGTGCCAGCAGTTACTCGGGACAGCTAGGGGGCTACACCTTC
>NA|NA|TRBJ2-7|TRBV9
CASSAAPTGYEQYF
TGTGCCAGCAGCGCCGCGCCCACAGGGTACGAGCAGTACTTC
>NA|TRBD2|TRBJ2-2|TRBV6-5
CASGFAGGPFTGELFF
TGTGCCAGCGGTTTTGCGGGGGGGCCCTTCACCGGGGAGCTGTTTTTT